Described below is a single T cell receptor (beta chain) sequence and its context. Antigen: not known. The V gene end was trimmed by 3 bases and the J gene end by 0 bases; junction bases not matched to a gene: 6. Per the germline V gene, CDR1 is DFQATT and CDR2 is SNEGSKA (reference sequence). The CDR3 covers 15 residues. The data originate from a study of T cells in Graves' hyperthyroidism and ophthalmopathy. Overall study context: The authors collected peripheral blood at initial diagnosis, before any treatment. Whole-study results and caveats: Ophthalmopathy onset followed model prediction by a median roughly 6.5 months.

RNA transcripts yielded amplified TCR beta CDR3 regions. The HTBI primer set was used in a first-round RT-PCR of the TCR CDR3. TCRdb called the multiplex PCR reads again in MiXCR, with one record for every CDR3 protein. The sample has around 690,000 distinct CDR3 sequences, approximately 15% seen once; the top ten hold around a sixth. Newly diagnosed hyperthyroidism patients aged 18 to 65 years had disease lasting under 2 months. Diagnosis rested on symptoms, serum thyroxine and TRAb, thyroid ultrasound, and orbital computed tomography. Sequenced input: blood. This sequence was found in a man over 45 with Graves' hyperthyroidism. The chain joins TRBV20-1 to TRBJ2-7; 9 bases line up with TRBD2. CDR3: CSARVLAGPSYEQYF. CDR3 DNA sequence: TGCAGTGCTAGGGTACTAGCGGGCCCCTCCTACGAGCAGTACTTC.